This entry lists 3 T cell receptor beta chains sequenced from one sample in a study of blood T cell repertoires in COVID-19. Here immunoSEQ multiplex PCR was the method, and the copy in TCRdb shows in-frame clones only, minus some. The sample records approximately 180,000 clones, 75% to 90% being singletons. The specimen sequenced was peripheral blood. The receptors derive from a human donor with active or convalescent COVID-19. The donor label of this sample is uncertain.

The J gene is TRBJ1-5, the V gene TRBV7-2; D gene unclear. Germline values: CDR1 SGHTA, CDR2 FQGNSA. The CDR3 covers 15 residues. Trimming left V 5 bases short and J 5 bases short, with 16 bases between. The CDR3 DNA follows: TGTGCCAGCAGCCCCGGAGGACGGAAGGATCAGCCCCAGCATTTT. Its translation is CASSPGGRKDQPQHF.

J is TRBJ2-1 and V is TRBV9; no clear D. CDR1 is SGDLS and CDR2 is YYNGEE in the germline V gene. Trimming removed 3 bases from V and 0 bases from J, with 10 bases in between. CDR3 length equals 15 residues. Here the CDR3 DNA reads TGTGCCAGCAGCGCCCAGCGTAGCTCCTACAATGAGCAGTTCTTC. This codes for CASSAQRSSYNEQFF. The full variable domain, with the rest looked up from reference TRBV9 and TRBJ2-1, is DSGVTQTPKHLITATGQRVTLRCSPRSGDLSVYWYQQSLDQGLQFLIQYYNGEERAKGNILERFSAQQFPDLHSELNLSSLELGDSALYFCASSAQRSSYNEQFFGPGTRLTVL.

This chain connects TRBV5-8 to TRBJ2-7; TRBD2 matches at 7 bases. CDR3 length: 15 residues. Unmatched junction bases numbered 13, after V lost 4 bases and J lost 6 bases. Germline CDR1 and CDR2: SGHTS and YDEGEE. CDR3 bases: TGTGCCAGCAGCCCCGGGGAGGGTGCGATGGCCGAGCAGTACTTC. It yields the protein CASSPGEGAMAEQYF.